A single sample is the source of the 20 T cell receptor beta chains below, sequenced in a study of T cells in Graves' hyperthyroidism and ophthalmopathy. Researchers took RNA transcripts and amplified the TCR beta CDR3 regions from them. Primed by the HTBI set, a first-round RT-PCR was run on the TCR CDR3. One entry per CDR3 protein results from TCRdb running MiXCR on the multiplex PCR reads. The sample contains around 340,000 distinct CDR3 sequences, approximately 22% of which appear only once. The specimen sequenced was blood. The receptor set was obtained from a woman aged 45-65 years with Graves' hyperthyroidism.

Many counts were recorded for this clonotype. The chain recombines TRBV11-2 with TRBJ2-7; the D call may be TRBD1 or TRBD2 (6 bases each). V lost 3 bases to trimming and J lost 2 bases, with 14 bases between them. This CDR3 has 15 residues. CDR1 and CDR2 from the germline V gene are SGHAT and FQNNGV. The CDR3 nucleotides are TGTGCCAGCAGCTTGGGGCCGGGGGCGACCTACGAGCAGTACTTC. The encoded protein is CASSLGPGATYEQYF. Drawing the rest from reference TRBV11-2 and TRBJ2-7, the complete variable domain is EAGVAQSPRYKIIEKRQSVAFWCNPISGHATLYWYQQILGQGPKLLIQFQNNGVVDDSQLPKDRFSAERLKGVDSTLKIQPAKLEDSAVYLCASSLGPGATYEQYFGPGTRLTVT.

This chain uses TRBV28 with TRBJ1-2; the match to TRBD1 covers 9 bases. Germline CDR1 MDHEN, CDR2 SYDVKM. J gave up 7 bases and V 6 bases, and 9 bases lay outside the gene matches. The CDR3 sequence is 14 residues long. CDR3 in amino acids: CASRSGGQGCGYTF. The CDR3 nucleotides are TGTGCCAGCAGATCGGGGGGACAGGGCTGTGGCTACACCTTC.

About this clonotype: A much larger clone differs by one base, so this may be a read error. The CDR3 coding sequence is TGTGCCAGTGGCGGGACAAGCTACAATGAGCAGTTCTTC. This translates into CASGGTSYNEQFF. The chain carries TRBV2 and TRBJ2-1; D tentatively fits TRBD1 or TRBD2 (6 bases each). Trimming left V 9 bases short and J 3 bases short, with 12 bases between. Germline V gene lookup returns CDR1 SNHLY and CDR2 FYNNEI. The CDR3 spans 13 residues.

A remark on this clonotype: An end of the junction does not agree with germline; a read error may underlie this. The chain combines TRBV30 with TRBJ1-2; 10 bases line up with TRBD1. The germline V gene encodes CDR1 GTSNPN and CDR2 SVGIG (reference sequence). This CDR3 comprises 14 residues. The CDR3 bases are TGTGCCTGGAGTACAGACAGGGGGCAGTATGGCCACACCTTC. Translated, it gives CAWSTDRGQYGHTF.

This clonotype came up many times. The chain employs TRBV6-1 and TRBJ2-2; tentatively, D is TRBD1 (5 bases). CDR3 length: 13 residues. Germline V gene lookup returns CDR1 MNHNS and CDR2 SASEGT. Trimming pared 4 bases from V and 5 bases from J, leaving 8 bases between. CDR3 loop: CASSGRVTGELFF. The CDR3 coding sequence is TGTGCCAGCAGTGGCAGGGTGACCGGGGAGCTGTTTTTT.

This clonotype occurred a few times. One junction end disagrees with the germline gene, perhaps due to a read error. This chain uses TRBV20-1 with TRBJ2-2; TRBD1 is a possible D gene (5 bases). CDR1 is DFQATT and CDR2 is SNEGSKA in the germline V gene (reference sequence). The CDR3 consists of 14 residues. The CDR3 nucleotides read TGCAATGCTAGAGTGGCAGGGAAGGCCGGGGAGCTGTTTTTT. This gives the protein CNARVAGKAGELFF.

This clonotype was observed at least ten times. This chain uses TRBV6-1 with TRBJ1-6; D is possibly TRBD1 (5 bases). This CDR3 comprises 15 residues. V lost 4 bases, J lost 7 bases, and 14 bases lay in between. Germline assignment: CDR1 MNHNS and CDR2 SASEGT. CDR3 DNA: TGTGCCAGCAGTGTGTCGAGGGGTAGCAATTCACCCCTCCACTTT. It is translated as CASSVSRGSNSPLHF.

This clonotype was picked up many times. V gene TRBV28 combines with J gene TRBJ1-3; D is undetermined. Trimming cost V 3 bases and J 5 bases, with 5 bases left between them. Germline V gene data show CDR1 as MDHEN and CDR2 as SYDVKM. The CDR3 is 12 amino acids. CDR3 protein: CASSFMRNTIYF. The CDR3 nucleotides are TGTGCCAGCAGTTTTATGCGAAACACCATATATTTT.

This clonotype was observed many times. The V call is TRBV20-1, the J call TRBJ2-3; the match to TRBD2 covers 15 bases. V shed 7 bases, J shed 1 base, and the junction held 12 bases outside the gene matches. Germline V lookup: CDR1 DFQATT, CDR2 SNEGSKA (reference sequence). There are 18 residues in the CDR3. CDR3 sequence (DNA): TGCAGTGTCTCAGGACTAGCGGGAGGGGGGTTGGGCACAGATACGCAGTATTTT. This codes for CSVSGLAGGGLGTDTQYF.

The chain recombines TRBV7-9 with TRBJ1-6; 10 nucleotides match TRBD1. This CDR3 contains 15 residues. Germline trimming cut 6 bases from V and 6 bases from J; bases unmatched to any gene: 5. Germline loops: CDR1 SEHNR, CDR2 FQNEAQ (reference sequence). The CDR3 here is CASRSTGGSNSPLHF. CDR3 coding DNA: TGTGCCAGCAGATCGACAGGGGGCTCTAATTCACCCCTCCACTTT.

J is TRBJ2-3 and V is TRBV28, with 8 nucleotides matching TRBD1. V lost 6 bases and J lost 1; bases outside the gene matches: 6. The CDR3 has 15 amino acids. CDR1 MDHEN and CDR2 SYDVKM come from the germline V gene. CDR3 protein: CASSYTTGGTDTQYF. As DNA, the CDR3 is TGTGCCAGCAGCTATACGACAGGGGGCACAGATACGCAGTATTTT.

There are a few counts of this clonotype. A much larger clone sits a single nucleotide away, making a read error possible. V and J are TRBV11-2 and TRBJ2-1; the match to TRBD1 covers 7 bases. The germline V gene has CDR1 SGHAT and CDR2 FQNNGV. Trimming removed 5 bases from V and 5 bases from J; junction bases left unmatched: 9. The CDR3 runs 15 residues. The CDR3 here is CASSQIPGQNNEQFF. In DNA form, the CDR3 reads TGTGCCAGCAGCCAAATCCCGGGACAGAACAATGAGCAGTTCTTC. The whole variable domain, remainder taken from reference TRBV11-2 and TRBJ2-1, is EAGVAQSPRYKIIEKRQSVAFWCNPISGHATLYWYQQILGQGPKLLIQFQNNGVVDDSQLPKDRFSAERLKGVDSTLKIQPAKLEDSAVYLCASSQIPGQNNEQFFGPGTRLTVL.

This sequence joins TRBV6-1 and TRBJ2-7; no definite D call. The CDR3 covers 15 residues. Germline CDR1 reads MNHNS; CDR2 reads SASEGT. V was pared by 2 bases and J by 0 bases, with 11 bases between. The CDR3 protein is CASSEKGYSSYEQYF. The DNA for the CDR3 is TGTGCCAGCAGTGAAAAAGGGTATAGCTCCTACGAGCAGTACTTC.

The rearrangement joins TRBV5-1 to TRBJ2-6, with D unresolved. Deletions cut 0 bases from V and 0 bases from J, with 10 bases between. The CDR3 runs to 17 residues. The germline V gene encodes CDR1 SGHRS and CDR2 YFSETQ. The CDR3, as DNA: TGCGCCAGCAGCTTGGGAGGCGGTAGCTCTGGGGCCAACGTCCTGACTTTC. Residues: CASSLGGGSSGANVLTF.

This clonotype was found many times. CDR3 bases: TGCAGTGCTAGAATGCTAGCGGGAGGGGGAACAGATACGCAGTATTTT. Its translation: CSARMLAGGGTDTQYF. This chain connects TRBV20-1 to TRBJ2-3; the match to TRBD2 covers 12 bases. J was trimmed by 3 bases and V by 2 bases; bases with no gene match: 6. This CDR3 is 16 amino acids long. The germline CDR1 and CDR2 sequences are DFQATT and SNEGSKA (reference sequence).

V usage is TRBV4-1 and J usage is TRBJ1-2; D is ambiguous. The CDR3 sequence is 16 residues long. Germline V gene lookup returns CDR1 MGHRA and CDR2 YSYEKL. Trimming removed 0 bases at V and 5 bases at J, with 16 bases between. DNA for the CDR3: TGCGCCAGCAGCCAAGACCCCGGCGCAGTACATTATGGCTACACCTTC. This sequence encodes CASSQDPGAVHYGYTF.

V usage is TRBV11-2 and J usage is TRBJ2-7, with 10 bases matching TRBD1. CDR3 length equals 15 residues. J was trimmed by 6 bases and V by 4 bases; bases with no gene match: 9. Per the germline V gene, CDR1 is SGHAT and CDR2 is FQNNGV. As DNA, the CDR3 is TGTGCCAGCAGCTGGGGGACAGGGGAGGGCCGCGAGCAGTACTTC. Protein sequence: CASSWGTGEGREQYF. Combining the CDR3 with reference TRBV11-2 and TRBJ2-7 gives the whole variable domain EAGVAQSPRYKIIEKRQSVAFWCNPISGHATLYWYQQILGQGPKLLIQFQNNGVVDDSQLPKDRFSAERLKGVDSTLKIQPAKLEDSAVYLCASSWGTGEGREQYFGPGTRLTVT.

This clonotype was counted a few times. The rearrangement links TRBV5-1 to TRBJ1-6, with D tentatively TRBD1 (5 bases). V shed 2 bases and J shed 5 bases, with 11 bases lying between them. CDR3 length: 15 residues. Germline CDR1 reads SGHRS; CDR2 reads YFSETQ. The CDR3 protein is CASSFGTADNSPLHF. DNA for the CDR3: TGCGCCAGCAGCTTCGGGACGGCCGATAATTCACCCCTCCACTTT. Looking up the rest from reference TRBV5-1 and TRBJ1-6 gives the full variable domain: KAGVTQTPRYLIKTRGQQVTLSCSPISGHRSVSWYQQTPGQGLQFLFEYFSETQRNKGNFPGRFSGRQFSNSRSEMNVSTLELGDSALYLCASSFGTADNSPLHFGNGTRLTVT.

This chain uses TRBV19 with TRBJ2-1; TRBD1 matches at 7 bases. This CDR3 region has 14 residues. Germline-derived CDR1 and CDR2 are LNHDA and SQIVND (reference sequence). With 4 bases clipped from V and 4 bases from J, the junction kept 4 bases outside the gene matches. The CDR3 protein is CASSTLGQYNEQFF. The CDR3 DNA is TGTGCCAGTAGTACTTTGGGACAGTACAATGAGCAGTTCTTC.

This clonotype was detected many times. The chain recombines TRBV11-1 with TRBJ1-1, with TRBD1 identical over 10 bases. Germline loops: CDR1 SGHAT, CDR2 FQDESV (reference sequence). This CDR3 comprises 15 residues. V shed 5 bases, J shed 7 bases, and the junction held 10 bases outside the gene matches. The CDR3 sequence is CASSLDDRGRGEAFF. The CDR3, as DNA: TGTGCCAGCAGCCTCGATGACAGGGGGCGAGGTGAAGCTTTCTTT.